This entry lists 15 T cell receptor beta chains sequenced from one sample in a study of blood T cell repertoires in COVID-19. The protocol was immunoSEQ multiplex PCR, while the TCRdb copy is restricted to in-frame clones and leaves out a portion. This table has around 100,000 clones, roughly 69% appearing once. Material: peripheral blood. The receptors derive from a man at least 80 years old with acute or convalescent COVID-19.

This chain uses TRBV6-2 or TRBV6-3 with TRBJ2-1, with 11 bases matching TRBD2. The germline CDR1 and CDR2 sequences are MNHEY and SVGEGT. The CDR3 sequence is 14 residues long. Unmatched junction bases numbered 10, after V lost 6 bases and J lost 12 bases. CDR3 region: CASSPGTSGHRQFF. CDR3 nucleotides: TGTGCCAGCAGCCCGGGGACTAGCGGACATCGGCAGTTCTTC.

The rearrangement links TRBV28 to TRBJ1-1; 8 nucleotides agree with TRBD1. The trim removed 6 bases at V and 3 bases at J, leaving 9 bases unmatched. Per germline, CDR1 MDHEN and CDR2 SYDVKM. The CDR3 length is 15 residues. The CDR3 coding sequence is TGTGCCAGCAGACCAAGCACAGGGGGTTACACTGAAGCTTTCTTT. It encodes CASRPSTGGYTEAFF.

This clone occurred a few times. The CDR3 DNA follows: TGCGCCAGCAGCCAGAAGACAGGGGGTAGGGACGAGCAGTACTTC. Its protein product is CASSQKTGGRDEQYF. V gene TRBV4-3 combines with J gene TRBJ2-7; TRBD1 matches at 9 bases. V was clipped by 3 bases and J by 5 bases; unmatched bases: 8. This CDR3 is built from 15 residues. The germline V gene encodes CDR1 LGHNA and CDR2 YSLEER.

CDR3 nucleotide sequence: TGTGCCAGCAGTTTAACAGGGGTCGAGACCCAGTACTTC. The encoded protein is CASSLTGVETQYF. The chain combines TRBV27 with TRBJ2-5, with 7 bases fitting TRBD1. CDR3 length equals 13 residues. Trimming removed 2 bases from V and 5 bases from J; junction bases left unmatched: 2. Germline CDR1 MNHEY, CDR2 SMNVEV (reference sequence).

This clone showed up just a few times. This chain links TRBV18 with TRBJ2-6; D may be TRBD2 (5 bases). From germline, CDR1 is KGHSH and CDR2 LQKENI. Trimming removed 2 bases from V and 2 bases from J, with 13 bases in between. The CDR3 sequence is 17 residues long. In DNA, the CDR3 is TGTGCCAGCTCACCATTGGGGAGTGTCCCTGGGGCCAACGTCCTGACTTTC. Translated: CASSPLGSVPGANVLTF. Combining the CDR3 with reference TRBV18 and TRBJ2-6 gives the whole variable domain NAGVMQNPRHLVRRRGQEARLRCSPMKGHSHVYWYRQLPEEGLKFMVYLQKENIIDESGMPKERFSAEFPKEGPSILRIQQVVRGDSAAYFCASSPLGSVPGANVLTFGAGSRLTVL.

The V call is TRBV25-1, the J call TRBJ2-1, with 8 bases identical to TRBD2. The CDR3 has 14 residues. Germline values: CDR1 MGHDK, CDR2 SYGVNS. V trimming: 10 bases; J trimming: 1 base; junction bases outside the gene matches: 6. CDR3 DNA: TGTGCCACCTCGGGGGGGGCATCCTACAATGAGCAGTTCTTC. It is translated as CATSGGASYNEQFF.

The rearrangement links TRBV9 to TRBJ2-3; D is possibly TRBD1 (6 bases). The germline V and J ends were trimmed by 0 bases and 5 bases, with 13 bases remaining between them. CDR1 SGDLS and CDR2 YYNGEE come from the germline V gene. The CDR3 extends over 15 amino acids. As DNA, the CDR3 is TGTGCCAGCAGCGTAGTAGGGGGAGTTGGAGATACGCAGTATTTT. This translates into CASSVVGGVGDTQYF.

The V call is TRBV7-9, the J call TRBJ1-2; no clear D. Between the trimmed V and J ends, which lost 4 bases and 0 bases, there was a span of 21 bases. The germline V gene has CDR1 SEHNR and CDR2 FQNEAQ (reference sequence). This CDR3 contains 18 residues. The CDR3 sequence: CASSSSTAPHPANYGYTF. Here the CDR3 DNA reads TGTGCCAGCAGCTCATCCACCGCCCCACATCCAGCTAACTATGGCTACACCTTC. Variable domain in full (rest from reference TRBV7-9 and TRBJ1-2): DTGVSQNPRHKITKRGQNVTFRCDPISEHNRLYWYRQTLGQGPEFLTYFQNEAQLEKSRLLSDRFSAERPKGSFSTLEIQRTEQGDSAMYLCASSSSTAPHPANYGYTFGSGTRLTVV.

The chain links TRBV15 to TRBJ2-1; 11 bases are shared with TRBD1. CDR1 is LNHNV and CDR2 is YYDKDF in the germline V gene (reference sequence). The junction had 6 bases not matched to a gene; V was cut back by 3 bases and J by 8 bases. The CDR3 covers 15 residues. The CDR3 loop is CATSRGDRGVDEQFF. DNA for the CDR3: TGTGCCACCAGCAGGGGGGACAGGGGGGTGGATGAGCAGTTCTTC.

The V call is TRBV27, the J call TRBJ2-1, with 10 bases fitting TRBD2. Germline V gene lookup returns CDR1 MNHEY and CDR2 SMNVEV (reference sequence). The CDR3 sequence is 15 residues long. The trim removed 5 bases at V and 1 base at J, leaving 2 bases unmatched. CDR3 nucleotides: TGTGCCAGCAGTCCTAGCGGGAGTTCCTACAATGAGCAGTTCTTC. Amino acids: CASSPSGSSYNEQFF.

The chain joins TRBV4-1 to TRBJ2-5, with D possibly being TRBD2 (5 bases). Germline V gene lookup returns CDR1 MGHRA and CDR2 YSYEKL. This CDR3 has 19 amino acids. Between the trimmed V and J ends, which lost 4 bases and 1 base, there was a span of 25 bases. Written as DNA, the CDR3 is TGCGCCAGCAGCCGCGCCCCGGGATCTACGGCCCATCTCCAAGAGACCCAGTACTTC. It codes for CASSRAPGSTAHLQETQYF.

The chain employs TRBV5-4 and TRBJ2-3; 7 bases are shared with TRBD1. CDR1 is SGHNT, CDR2 YYREEE, per germline (reference sequence). V trimming: 4 bases; J trimming: 1 base; junction bases outside the gene matches: 9. The CDR3 covers 16 residues. CDR3: CASSGRGGAGTDTQYF. CDR3 coding DNA: TGTGCCAGCAGCGGGAGAGGGGGCGCGGGCACAGATACGCAGTATTTT.

This rearrangement joins TRBV27 to TRBJ2-3, with 11 positions matching TRBD1. V gave up 7 bases and J gave up 6 bases; unmatched junction bases: 12. The germline gives CDR1 MNHEY, CDR2 SMNVEV (reference sequence). The CDR3 is made up of 16 amino acids. This chain's CDR3 is CASILSGDRGVDTQYF. For the CDR3, the DNA is TGTGCCAGCATCCTCTCAGGGGACAGGGGGGTGGATACGCAGTATTTT.

The chain is built from TRBV28 and TRBJ2-7; D gene ambiguous. Germline values: CDR1 MDHEN, CDR2 SYDVKM. Trimming stripped 0 bases from V and 6 bases from J, with 12 bases between. The CDR3 sequence is 14 residues long. In nucleotides, the CDR3 is TGTGCCAGCAGTTTATGGTCGGGTACCCGCGAGCAGTACTTC. As protein: CASSLWSGTREQYF.

The CDR3 region is CASSYSGGGTYEQYF. CDR3 DNA: TGTGCCAGCAGTTACTCGGGAGGGGGGACCTACGAGCAGTACTTC. The gene calls are TRBV6-5 and TRBJ2-7; tentative D call: TRBD2 (7 bases). CDR1 MNHEY and CDR2 SVGAGI come from the germline V gene. V lost 0 bases and J 2 bases, leaving 11 bases between the germline ends. There are 15 residues in the CDR3.